One TCR beta chain is described in this entry. What it binds is unknown. Trimming left V 2 bases short and J 5 bases short, with 12 bases between. This CDR3 is 14 amino acids long. Germline CDR1 and CDR2: SGHTA and FQGNSA. This record comes from a study of cytomegalovirus exposure and HLA in healthy donors. Overall study context: Roughly 170 million T cells yielded more than 90 million unique TCR beta sequences in earlier analysis. Membership in the Caucasian-associated ancestry cluster was found for around four fifths of 398 genotyped donors.

PCR amplification relied on 60 Vbeta primers (plus 13 Jbeta primers). Method: immunoSEQ multiplex PCR; TCRdb's copy keeps in-frame clones and lacks some. The table lists about 62,000 clones, about 89% of them singletons. Findings of the study overall: Highly shared sequence variants in one cluster were likely a sequencing artifact. Per a prior analysis, the majority of TCR beta V segments were productive roughly 87% or roughly 30% of the time.

The V gene is TRBV7-2, the J gene TRBJ2-5, with D maybe TRBD2 (6 bases). The sample was PBMCs. The source of this sequence is a man aged 18 to 30 in good health and CMV-seronegative. CDR3 region: CASSLRGSGETQYF. CDR3 DNA: TGTGCCAGCAGCTTACGGGGGTCAGGTGAGACCCAGTACTTC. Full variable domain (missing parts from reference TRBV7-2 and TRBJ2-5): GAGVSQSPSNKVTEKGKDVELRCDPISGHTALYWYRQSLGQGLEFLIYFQGNSAPDKSGLPSDRFSAERTGGSVSTLTIQRTQQEDSAVYLCASSLRGSGETQYFGPGTRLLVL.